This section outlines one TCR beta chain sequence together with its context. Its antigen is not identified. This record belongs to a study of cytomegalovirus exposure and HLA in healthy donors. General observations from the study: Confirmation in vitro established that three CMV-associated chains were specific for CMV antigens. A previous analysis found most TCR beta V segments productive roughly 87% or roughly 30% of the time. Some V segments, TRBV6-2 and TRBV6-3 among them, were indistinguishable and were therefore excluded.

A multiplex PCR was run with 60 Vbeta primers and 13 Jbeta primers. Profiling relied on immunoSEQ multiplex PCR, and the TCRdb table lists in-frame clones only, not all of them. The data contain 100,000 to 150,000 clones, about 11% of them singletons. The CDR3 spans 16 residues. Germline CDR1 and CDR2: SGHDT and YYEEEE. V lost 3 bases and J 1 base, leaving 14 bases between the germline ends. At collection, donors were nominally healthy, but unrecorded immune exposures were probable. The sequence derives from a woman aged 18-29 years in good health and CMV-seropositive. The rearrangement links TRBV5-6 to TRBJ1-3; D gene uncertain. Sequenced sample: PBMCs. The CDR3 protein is CASSYGVLVSGNTIYF. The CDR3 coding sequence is TGTGCCAGCAGCTACGGAGTCTTGGTTTCTGGAAACACCATATATTTT.